This T cell receptor (beta chain) was found in a study of T cell responses to AZD1222 COVID-19 vaccine. In regard to this clone: Its cognate antigen is unknown.

Whole-study findings and limits: Mostly white British, mostly female donors; authors suggested clonal diversity may be underestimated. Distributed over spike, vaccine-associated CD4 TCRs predominated at 160-218 and 743-854.

V dropped 2 bases and J dropped 7; count of bases not matched to a gene: 19. Per the germline V gene, CDR1 is SGHRS and CDR2 is YFSETQ. The CDR3 is made up of 18 amino acids. The repertoire was sequenced with immunoSEQ multiplex PCR; TCRdb's copy has only in-frame clones and lacks some. There are some 100,000 clones in the sample; approximately 91% occur only once, and about 20% lies in the top ten. The chain carries TRBV5-1 and TRBJ2-3; TRBD1 aligns across 7 bases. The source is an adult in good health. The sample in question was peripheral blood, obtained on day 0 of AZD1222 vaccination. The CDR3 reads CASSFSTDTGTESYTQYF. The CDR3 DNA follows: TGCGCCAGCAGCTTTTCCACAGATACCGGGACAGAGTCATATACGCAGTATTTT.